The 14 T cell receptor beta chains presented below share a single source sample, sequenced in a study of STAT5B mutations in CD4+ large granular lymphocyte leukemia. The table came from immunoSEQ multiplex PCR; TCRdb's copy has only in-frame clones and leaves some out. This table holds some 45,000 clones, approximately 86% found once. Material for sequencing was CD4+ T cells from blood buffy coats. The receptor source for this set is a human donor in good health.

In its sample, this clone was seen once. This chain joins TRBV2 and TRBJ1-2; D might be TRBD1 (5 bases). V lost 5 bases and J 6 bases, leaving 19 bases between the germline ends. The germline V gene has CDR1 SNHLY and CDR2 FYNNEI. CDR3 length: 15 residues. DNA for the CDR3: TGTGCCAGCAGTTACATGGGGGGACCCAGGAATGGCTACACCTTC. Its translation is CASSYMGGPRNGYTF.

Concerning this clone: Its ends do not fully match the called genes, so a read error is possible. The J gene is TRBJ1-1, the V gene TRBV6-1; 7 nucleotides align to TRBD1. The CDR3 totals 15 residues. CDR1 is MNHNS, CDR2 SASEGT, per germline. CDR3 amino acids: CASSVLGQPNPEAFF. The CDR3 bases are TGTGCCAGCAGTGTTCTGGGACAGCCGAACCCTGAAGCTTTCTTT.

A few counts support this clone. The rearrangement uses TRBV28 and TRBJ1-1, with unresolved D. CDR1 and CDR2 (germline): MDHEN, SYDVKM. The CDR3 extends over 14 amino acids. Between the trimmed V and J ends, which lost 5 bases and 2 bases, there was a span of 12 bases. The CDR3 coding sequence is TGTGCCAGCAGTGTCGGACGGGGAAACACTGAAGCTTTCTTT. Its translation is CASSVGRGNTEAFF.

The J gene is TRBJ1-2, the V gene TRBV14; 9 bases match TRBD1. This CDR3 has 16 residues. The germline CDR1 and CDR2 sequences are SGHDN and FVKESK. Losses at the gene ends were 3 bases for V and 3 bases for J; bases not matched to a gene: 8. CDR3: CASSHRSGQGDYGYTF. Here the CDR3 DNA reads TGTGCCAGCAGCCATCGATCGGGACAGGGAGACTATGGCTACACCTTC. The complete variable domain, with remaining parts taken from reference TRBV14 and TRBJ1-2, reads EAGVTQFPSHSVIEKGQTVTLRCDPISGHDNLYWYRRVMGKEIKFLLHFVKESKQDESGMPNNRFLAERTGGTYSTLKVQPAELEDSGVYFCASSHRSGQGDYGYTFGSGTRLTVV.

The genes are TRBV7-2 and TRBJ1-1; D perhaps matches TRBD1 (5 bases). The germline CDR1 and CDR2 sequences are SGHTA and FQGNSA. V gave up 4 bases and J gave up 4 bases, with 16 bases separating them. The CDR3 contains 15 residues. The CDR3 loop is CASSWGGDRSTEAFF. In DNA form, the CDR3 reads TGTGCCAGCAGCTGGGGGGGGGACCGATCCACTGAAGCTTTCTTT.

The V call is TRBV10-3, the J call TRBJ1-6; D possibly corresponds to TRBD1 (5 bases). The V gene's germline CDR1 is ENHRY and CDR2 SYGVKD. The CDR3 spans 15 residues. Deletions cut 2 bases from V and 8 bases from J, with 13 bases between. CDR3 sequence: CAISEEVGVYSPLHF. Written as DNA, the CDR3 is TGTGCCATCAGTGAGGAAGTAGGGGTTTATTCACCCCTCCACTTT.

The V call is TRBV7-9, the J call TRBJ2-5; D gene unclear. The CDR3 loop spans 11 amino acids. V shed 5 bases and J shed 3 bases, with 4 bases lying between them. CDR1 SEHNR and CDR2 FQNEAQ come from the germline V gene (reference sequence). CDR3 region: CASSPKETQYF. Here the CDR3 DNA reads TGTGCCAGCAGCCCTAAAGAGACCCAGTACTTC.

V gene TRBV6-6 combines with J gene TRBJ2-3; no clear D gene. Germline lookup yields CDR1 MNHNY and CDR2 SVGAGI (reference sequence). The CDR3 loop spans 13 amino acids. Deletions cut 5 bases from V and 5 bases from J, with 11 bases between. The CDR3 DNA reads TGTGCCAGCAGTCCGACCCCCCGAGATACGCAGTATTTT. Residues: CASSPTPRDTQYF.

CDR3 sequence: CASSNSFGRGRYIYGYTF. The CDR3 region has the DNA TGTGCCAGCAGTAACTCGTTCGGGAGGGGGCGATATATCTATGGCTACACCTTC. This chain links TRBV27 with TRBJ1-2; 7 bases are shared with TRBD1. The CDR3 is 18 residues long. From germline, CDR1 is MNHEY and CDR2 SMNVEV (reference sequence). The J segment lost 4 bases and the V segment lost 5 bases, leaving 19 bases of the junction unmatched.

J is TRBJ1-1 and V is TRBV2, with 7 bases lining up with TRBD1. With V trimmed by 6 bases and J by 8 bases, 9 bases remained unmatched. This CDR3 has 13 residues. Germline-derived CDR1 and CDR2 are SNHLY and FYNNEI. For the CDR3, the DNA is TGTGCCAGCAGCTTTGACAGGGTCCCCGAAGCTTTCTTT. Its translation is CASSFDRVPEAFF.

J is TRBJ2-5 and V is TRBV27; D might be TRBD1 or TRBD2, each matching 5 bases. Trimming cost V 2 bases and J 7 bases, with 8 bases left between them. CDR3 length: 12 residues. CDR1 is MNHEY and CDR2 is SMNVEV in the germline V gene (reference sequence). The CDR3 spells CASSLGTGTQYF. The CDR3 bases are TGTGCCAGCAGTTTAGGGACGGGGACCCAGTACTTC.

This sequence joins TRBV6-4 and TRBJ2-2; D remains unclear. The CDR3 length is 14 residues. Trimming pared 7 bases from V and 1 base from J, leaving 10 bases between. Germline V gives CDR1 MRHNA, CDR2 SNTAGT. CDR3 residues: CASKKQQNTGELFF. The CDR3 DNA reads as TGTGCCAGCAAAAAACAACAGAACACCGGGGAGCTGTTTTTT.

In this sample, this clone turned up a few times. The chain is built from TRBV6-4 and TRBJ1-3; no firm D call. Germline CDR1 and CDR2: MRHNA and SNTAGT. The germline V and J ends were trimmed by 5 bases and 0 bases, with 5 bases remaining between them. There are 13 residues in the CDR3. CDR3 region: CASSPDSGNTIYF. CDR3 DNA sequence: TGTGCCAGCAGTCCTGACTCTGGAAACACCATATATTTT.

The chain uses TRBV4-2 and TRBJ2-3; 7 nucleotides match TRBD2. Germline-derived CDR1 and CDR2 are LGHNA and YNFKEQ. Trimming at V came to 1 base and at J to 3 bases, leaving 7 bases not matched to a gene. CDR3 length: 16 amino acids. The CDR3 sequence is CASSQARSGITDTQYF. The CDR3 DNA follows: TGTGCCAGCAGCCAAGCACGGAGCGGGATTACAGATACGCAGTATTTT.